This TCR beta chain was sequenced during a study of cytomegalovirus exposure and HLA in healthy donors. Study-level background: The use of the same platform for the roughly 120 validation repertoires and the roughly 680 first-cohort repertoires was reported by a later analysis. Overall study findings and caveats: The investigators catalogued 150 to 200 TCR beta chains as cytomegalovirus-associated. In a later analysis, first-cohort TCR clusters were found to tend to co-occur in the roughly 120 validation repertoires.

Clones were sequenced by immunoSEQ multiplex PCR, and TCRdb holds only the in-frame ones, with some missing. The sample includes roughly 45,000 clones, about 93% of them seen just once. Points on this clone: Antigen specificity is unknown.

Source material: PBMCs. The TCR originated in a young woman in good health and CMV-seropositive.

The CDR3 spells CASSPPGQFNSGANVLTF. CDR3 nucleotide sequence: TGTGCCAGCAGCCCACCGGGACAGTTCAACTCTGGGGCCAACGTCCTGACTTTC. The chain couples TRBV11-2 to TRBJ2-6; 7 bases fit TRBD1. The germline V gene has CDR1 SGHAT and CDR2 FQNNGV. Trimming cost V 5 bases and J 0 bases; bases outside gene matches: 10. There are 18 residues in the CDR3.